This T cell receptor beta chain came from a study of CD8+ T cells in alopecia areata. Study as a whole: Administration of oral tofacitinib to treated patients was at 5 to 10 mg twice daily. Overall study results and limits: Whereas mice showed it more clearly, TCR sharing across patients was murkier, possibly because of HLA. Scalp lesions, especially in alopecia totalis/universalis, had higher clonality than normal scalp.

The CDR3 loop spans 12 amino acids. Per the germline V gene, CDR1 is SQVTM and CDR2 is ANQGSEA. The V end was cut by 0 bases, the J end by 0 bases, with 2 bases between. As for this clone: The target antigen is unknown.

cDNA reverse transcribed from extracted RNA served as the sequencing template. TCRdb's table, derived via immunoSEQ multiplex PCR, lists solely in-frame clones and lacks some. The table records 160,000 or so clones, approximately 65% of them present only once. PBMCs served as the source from which CD4+ and CD8+ T cells were sorted. The sequences come from CD8+ T cells sorted from blood, collected at week 0. This receptor was obtained from a human donor with alopecia areata. This chain links TRBV29-1 with TRBJ1-1; D uncertain. In DNA form, the CDR3 reads TGCAGCGTTGAAGAAATGAACACTGAAGCTTTCTTT. It specifies CSVEEMNTEAFF.